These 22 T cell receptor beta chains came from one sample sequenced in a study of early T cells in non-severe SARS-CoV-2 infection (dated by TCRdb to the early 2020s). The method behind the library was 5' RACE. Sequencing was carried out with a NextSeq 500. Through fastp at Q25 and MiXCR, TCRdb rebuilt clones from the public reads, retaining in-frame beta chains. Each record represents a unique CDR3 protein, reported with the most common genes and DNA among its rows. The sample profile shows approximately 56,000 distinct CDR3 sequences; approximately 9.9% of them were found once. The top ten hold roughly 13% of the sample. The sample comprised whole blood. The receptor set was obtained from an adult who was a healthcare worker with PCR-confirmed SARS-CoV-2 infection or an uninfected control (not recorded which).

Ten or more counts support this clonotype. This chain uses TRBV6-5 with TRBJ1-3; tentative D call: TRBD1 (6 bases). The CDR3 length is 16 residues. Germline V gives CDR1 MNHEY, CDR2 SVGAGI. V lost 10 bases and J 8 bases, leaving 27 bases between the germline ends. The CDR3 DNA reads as TGTGCCACTTCTTCTCCTCGAGGGGGAACGAGGGACACCATATATTTT. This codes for CATSSPRGGTRDTIYF.

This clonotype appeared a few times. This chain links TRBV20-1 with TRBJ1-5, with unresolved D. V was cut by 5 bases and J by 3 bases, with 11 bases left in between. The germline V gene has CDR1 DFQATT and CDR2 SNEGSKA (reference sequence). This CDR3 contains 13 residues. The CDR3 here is CSASDGFNQPQHF. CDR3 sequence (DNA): TGCAGTGCTTCGGACGGATTCAATCAGCCCCAGCATTTT.

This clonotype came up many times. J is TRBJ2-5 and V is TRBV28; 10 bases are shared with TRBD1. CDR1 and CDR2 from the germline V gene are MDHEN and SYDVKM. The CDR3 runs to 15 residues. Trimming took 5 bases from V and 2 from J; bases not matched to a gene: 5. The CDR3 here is CASSPWTGGQETQYF. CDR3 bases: TGTGCCAGCAGTCCATGGACAGGGGGGCAAGAGACCCAGTACTTC.

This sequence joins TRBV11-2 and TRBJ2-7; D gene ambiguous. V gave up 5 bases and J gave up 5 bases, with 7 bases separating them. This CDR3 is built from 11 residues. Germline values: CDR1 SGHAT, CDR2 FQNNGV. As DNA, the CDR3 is TGTGCCAGCAGCCTTGGACACGAGCAGTACTTC. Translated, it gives CASSLGHEQYF.

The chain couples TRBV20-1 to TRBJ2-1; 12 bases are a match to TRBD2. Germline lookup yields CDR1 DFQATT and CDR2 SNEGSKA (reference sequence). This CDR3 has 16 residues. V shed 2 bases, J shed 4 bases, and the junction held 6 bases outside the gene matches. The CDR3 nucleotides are TGCAGTGCTAGATCAAGGACTAGCGGGATATACAATGAGCAGTTCTTC. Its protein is CSARSRTSGIYNEQFF.

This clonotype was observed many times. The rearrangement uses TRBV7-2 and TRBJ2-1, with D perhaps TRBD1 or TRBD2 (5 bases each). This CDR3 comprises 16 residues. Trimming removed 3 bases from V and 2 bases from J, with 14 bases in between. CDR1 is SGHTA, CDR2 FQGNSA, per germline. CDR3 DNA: TGTGCCAGCAGCTTGAGGGGTGTCTCTACCTACAATGAGCAGTTCTTC. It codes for CASSLRGVSTYNEQFF.

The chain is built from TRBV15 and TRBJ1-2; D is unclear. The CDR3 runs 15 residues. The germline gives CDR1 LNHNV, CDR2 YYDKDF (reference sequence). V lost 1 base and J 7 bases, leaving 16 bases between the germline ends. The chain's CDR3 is CATSRADDLYFGYTF. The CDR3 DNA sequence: TGTGCCACCAGCAGAGCGGACGACCTATATTTTGGCTACACCTTC.

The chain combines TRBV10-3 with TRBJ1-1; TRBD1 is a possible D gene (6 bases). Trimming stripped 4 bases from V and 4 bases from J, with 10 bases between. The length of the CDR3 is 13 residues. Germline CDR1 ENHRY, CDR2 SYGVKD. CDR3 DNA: TGTGCCATCAGTGCGGAAGGGGGCACTGAAGCTTTCTTT. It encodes CAISAEGGTEAFF.

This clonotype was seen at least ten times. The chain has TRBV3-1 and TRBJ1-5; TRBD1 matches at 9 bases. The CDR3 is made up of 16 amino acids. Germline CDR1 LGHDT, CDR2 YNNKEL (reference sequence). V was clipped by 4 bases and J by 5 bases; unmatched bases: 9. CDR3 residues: CASSPGGGQGHQPQHF. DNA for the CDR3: TGTGCCAGCAGCCCTGGAGGGGGACAGGGCCATCAGCCCCAGCATTTT.

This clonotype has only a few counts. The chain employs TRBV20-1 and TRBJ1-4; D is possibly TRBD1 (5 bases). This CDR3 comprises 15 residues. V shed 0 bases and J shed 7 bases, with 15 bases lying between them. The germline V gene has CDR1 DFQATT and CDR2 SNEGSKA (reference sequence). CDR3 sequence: CSARDPYGAVEKLFF. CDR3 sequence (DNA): TGCAGTGCTAGAGACCCCTACGGGGCCGTTGAAAAACTGTTTTTT.

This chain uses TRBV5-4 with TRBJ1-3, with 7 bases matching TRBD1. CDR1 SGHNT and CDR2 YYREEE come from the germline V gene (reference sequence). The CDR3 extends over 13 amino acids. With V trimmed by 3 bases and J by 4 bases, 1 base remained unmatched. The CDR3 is CASSWGQGNTIYF. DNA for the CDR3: TGTGCCAGCAGCTGGGGACAGGGAAACACCATATATTTT.

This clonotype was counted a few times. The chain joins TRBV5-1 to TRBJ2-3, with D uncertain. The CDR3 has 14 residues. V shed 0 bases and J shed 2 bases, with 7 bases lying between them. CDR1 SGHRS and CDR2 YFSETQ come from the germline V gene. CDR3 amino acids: CASSLGENTDTQYF. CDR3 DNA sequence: TGCGCCAGCAGCTTGGGGGAAAACACAGATACGCAGTATTTT.

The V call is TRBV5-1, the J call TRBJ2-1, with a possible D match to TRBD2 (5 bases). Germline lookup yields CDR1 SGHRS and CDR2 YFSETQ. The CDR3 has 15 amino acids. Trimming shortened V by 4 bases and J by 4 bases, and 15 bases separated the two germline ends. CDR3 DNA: TGCGCCAGCAGCCCTGGAAGTGGAGGTTACAATGAGCAGTTCTTC. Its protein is CASSPGSGGYNEQFF.

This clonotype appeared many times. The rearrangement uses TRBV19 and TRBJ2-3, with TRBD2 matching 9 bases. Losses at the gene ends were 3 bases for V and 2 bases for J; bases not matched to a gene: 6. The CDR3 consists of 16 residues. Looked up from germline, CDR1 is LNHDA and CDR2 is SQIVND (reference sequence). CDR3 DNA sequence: TGTGCCAGTAGTATCGCGGCGGGGGGGCACACAGATACGCAGTATTTT. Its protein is CASSIAAGGHTDTQYF.

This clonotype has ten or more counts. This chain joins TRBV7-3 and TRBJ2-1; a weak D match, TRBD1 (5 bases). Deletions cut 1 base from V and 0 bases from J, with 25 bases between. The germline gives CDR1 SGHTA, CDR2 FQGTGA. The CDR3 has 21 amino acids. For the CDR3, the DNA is TGTGCCAGCAGCTTAATACCCCAGGGTCGGAATACGCGAAGCTCCTACAATGAGCAGTTCTTC. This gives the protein CASSLIPQGRNTRSSYNEQFF. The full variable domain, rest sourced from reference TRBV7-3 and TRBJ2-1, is GAGVSQTPSNKVTEKGKYVELRCDPISGHTALYWYRQSLGQGPEFLIYFQGTGAADDSGLPNDRFFAVRPEGSVSTLKIQRTERGDSAVYLCASSLIPQGRNTRSSYNEQFFGPGTRLTVL.

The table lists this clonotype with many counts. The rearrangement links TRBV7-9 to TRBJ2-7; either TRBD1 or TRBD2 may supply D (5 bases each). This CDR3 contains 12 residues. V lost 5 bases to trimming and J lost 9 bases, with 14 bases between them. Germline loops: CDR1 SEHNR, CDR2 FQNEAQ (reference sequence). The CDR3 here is CASSHGEGRQYF. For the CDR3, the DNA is TGTGCCAGCAGCCACGGTGAGGGGAGGCAGTACTTC.

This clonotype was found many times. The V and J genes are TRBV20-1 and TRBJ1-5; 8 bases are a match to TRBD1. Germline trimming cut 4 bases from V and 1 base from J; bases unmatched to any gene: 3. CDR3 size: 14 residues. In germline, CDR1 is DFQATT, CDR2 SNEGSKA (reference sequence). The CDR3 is CSAKRTGSNQPQHF. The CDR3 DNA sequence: TGCAGTGCTAAAAGGACAGGGAGCAATCAGCCCCAGCATTTT.

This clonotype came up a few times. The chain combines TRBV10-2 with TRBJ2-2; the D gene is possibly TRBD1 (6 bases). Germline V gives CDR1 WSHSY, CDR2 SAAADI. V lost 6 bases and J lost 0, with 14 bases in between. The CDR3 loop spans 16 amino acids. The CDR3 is CASRHTGNPNTGELFF. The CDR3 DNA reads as TGCGCCAGCAGGCATACAGGGAACCCGAACACCGGGGAGCTGTTTTTT.

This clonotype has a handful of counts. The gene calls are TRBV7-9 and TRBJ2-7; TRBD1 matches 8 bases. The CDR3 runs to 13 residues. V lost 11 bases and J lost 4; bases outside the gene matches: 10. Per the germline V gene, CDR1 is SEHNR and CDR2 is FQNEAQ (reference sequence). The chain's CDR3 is CAGASGGKYEQYF. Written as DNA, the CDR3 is TGTGCCGGCGCGTCAGGGGGCAAGTACGAGCAGTACTTC.

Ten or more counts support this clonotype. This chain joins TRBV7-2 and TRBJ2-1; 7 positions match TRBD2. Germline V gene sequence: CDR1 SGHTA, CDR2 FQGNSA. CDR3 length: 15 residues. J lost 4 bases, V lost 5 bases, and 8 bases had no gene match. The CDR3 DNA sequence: TGTGCCAGCAGCCTAAGACTAGCAGATTACAATGAGCAGTTCTTC. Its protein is CASSLRLADYNEQFF.

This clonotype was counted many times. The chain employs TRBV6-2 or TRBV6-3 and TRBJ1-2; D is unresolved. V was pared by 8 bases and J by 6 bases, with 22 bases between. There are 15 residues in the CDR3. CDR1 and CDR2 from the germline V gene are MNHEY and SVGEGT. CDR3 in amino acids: CASETVQASTDGYTF. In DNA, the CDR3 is TGTGCCAGCGAGACGGTTCAGGCTTCTACGGATGGCTACACCTTC.

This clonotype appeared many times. This CDR3 is CASTAGPGFEQFF. The DNA of the CDR3 is TGTGCCAGCACCGCAGGACCGGGGTTTGAGCAGTTCTTC. The gene calls are TRBV7-3 and TRBJ2-1; D is perhaps TRBD2 (5 bases). Germline values: CDR1 SGHTA, CDR2 FQGTGA. The CDR3 loop spans 13 amino acids. The V and J ends lost 7 bases and 9 bases respectively, with 16 bases between them.